Listed below are T cell receptor beta chains from one sample, sequenced in a study of blood T cell repertoires in COVID-19. Assay used: immunoSEQ multiplex PCR; TCRdb lists only in-frame clones, some missing. The data hold roughly 190,000 clones, with about 85% observed a single time. The sequencing sample was made of peripheral blood. The receptors here all came from a man aged 55-75 years with active or convalescent COVID-19. CDR3s include the opening cysteine and the closing phenylalanine or tryptophan. The order of the fields is V gene, J gene, D gene, CDR3 protein, CDR3 DNA. A D gene is named only where the DNA matches it firmly.

v_gene: TRBV5-1; j_gene: TRBJ2-7; d_gene: TRBD2; CDR3aa: CASSLGLADLRKYF; CDR3nt: TGCGCCAGCAGCCTGGGACTAGCGGACCTCCGGAAGTACTTC
v_gene: TRBV24-1; j_gene: TRBJ2-3; d_gene: TRBD2; CDR3aa: CATSDLPTSGGSSGTDTQYF; CDR3nt: TGTGCCACCAGTGATCTGCCTACTAGCGGGGGGTCCTCTGGCACAGATACGCAGTATTTT
v_gene: TRBV6-7; j_gene: TRBJ2-5; d_gene: TRBD1; CDR3aa: CASSARTGEEETQYF; CDR3nt: TGTGCCAGCAGTGCCCGGACAGGGGAGGAAGAGACCCAGTACTTC
v_gene: TRBV25-1; j_gene: TRBJ2-7; d_gene: TRBD1; CDR3aa: CASSPGTGSEQYF; CDR3nt: TGTGCCAGCAGTCCCGGGACAGGGAGCGAGCAGTACTTC
v_gene: TRBV4-1; j_gene: TRBJ2-7; d_gene: .; CDR3aa: CASSQEEFYEQYF; CDR3nt: TGCGCCAGCAGCCAAGAAGAGTTCTACGAGCAGTACTTC
v_gene: TRBV9; j_gene: TRBJ2-5; d_gene: TRBD2; CDR3aa: CASSAGTSGWETQYF; CDR3nt: TGTGCCAGCAGCGCCGGGACTAGCGGATGGGAGACCCAGTACTTC
v_gene: TRBV6-5; j_gene: TRBJ2-7; d_gene: .; CDR3aa: CASSFRTGRVYEQYF; CDR3nt: TGTGCCAGCAGTTTTCGGACAGGGAGGGTCTACGAGCAGTACTTC
v_gene: TRBV15; j_gene: TRBJ2-4; d_gene: TRBD1; CDR3aa: CATSRESWIQGAAKNIQYF; CDR3nt: TGTGCCACCAGCAGAGAAAGCTGGATCCAGGGGGCGGCAAAAAACATTCAGTACTTC
v_gene: TRBV4-1; j_gene: TRBJ1-6; d_gene: TRBD1; CDR3aa: CASSQGQGVNSPLHF; CDR3nt: TGCGCCAGCAGCCAAGGGCAGGGGGTTAATTCACCCCTCCACTTT
v_gene: TRBV19; j_gene: TRBJ1-5; d_gene: .; CDR3aa: CASSIRFSNQPQHF; CDR3nt: TGTGCCAGTAGTATCAGGTTTAGCAATCAGCCCCAGCATTTT
v_gene: TRBV5-1; j_gene: TRBJ1-3; d_gene: .; CDR3aa: CASSPLVKGSGNTIYF; CDR3nt: TGCGCCAGCAGCCCCCTGGTAAAGGGGTCTGGAAACACCATATATTTT
v_gene: TRBV29-1; j_gene: TRBJ1-4; d_gene: .; CDR3aa: CSVGTLGGKLFF; CDR3nt: TGCAGCGTTGGGACCCTAGGAGGGAAACTGTTTTTT
v_gene: TRBV5-1; j_gene: TRBJ1-1; d_gene: .; CDR3aa: CASSSLSGNTEAFF; CDR3nt: TGCGCCAGCAGCTCTCTGTCGGGGAACACTGAAGCTTTCTTT